The sequence of this T cell receptor (beta chain) was determined in a study of T cell repertoires in cytomegalovirus infection. TCRdb re-called the reads through MiXCR, storing one row per CDR3 protein. The table records some 500,000 distinct CDR3 sequences, 25% to 35% of them present only once. Overall study findings and caveats: It was HLA-C-restricted CMV-specific TCR beta clonotypes that dominated the response ex vivo.

Trimming at V came to 4 bases and at J to 0 bases, leaving 5 bases not matched to a gene. The CDR3 consists of 15 residues. Germline-derived CDR1 and CDR2 are SQVTM and ANQGSEA. Of note for this clonotype: Its target is not known.

The TCR comes from a human donor in good health (CMV status not recorded). Some clones in this sample may be carry-over from other donors' samples. This sequence joins TRBV29-1 and TRBJ2-7, with 11 nucleotides matching TRBD2. The source material was cultured PBMCs, sampled from culture after CMV antigen stimulation. CDR3 residues: CSVGVAGGSSYEQYF. CDR3 bases: TGCAGCGTTGGAGTAGCGGGAGGGTCCTCCTACGAGCAGTACTTC.